This paragraph reports one T cell receptor beta chain. Its antigen remains unidentified. Treatment of the sample: oral pan-JAK inhibitor, 5-10 mg twice daily. Specimens obtained from alopecia areata patients comprised lesional scalp punch biopsies and peripheral blood. RNA extraction and reverse transcription yielded cDNA as sequencing template. Sequencing was performed with immunoSEQ multiplex PCR; in TCRdb, only in-frame clones are kept and a portion is missing. This repertoire shows 150,000 to 200,000 clones, approximately 67% found once; its top ten account for approximately 1.2%. The data belong to a study of CD8+ T cells in alopecia areata. General study results and limits: Clarity of TCR sharing across patients fell short of that in mice, possibly HLA-related. Resident alphabeta T cells of normal skin are also sequenced in scalp samples.

The sample in question was CD4+ T cells sorted from blood, obtained at week 49, from a patient treated with tofacitinib. The sequence was collected from a human donor with alopecia areata.

The CDR3 sequence: CSAEGVPYEQYF. The CDR3, as DNA: TGCAGCGCGGAGGGGGTCCCCTACGAGCAGTACTTC. The J gene is TRBJ2-7, the V gene TRBV29-1; D may correspond to TRBD1 or TRBD2 (6 bases each). The germline V gene encodes CDR1 SQVTM and CDR2 ANQGSEA. The germline V and J ends were trimmed by 7 bases and 2 bases, with 12 bases remaining between them. The CDR3 covers 12 residues.